Here is one T cell receptor beta chain with its context. Its antigen remains unknown. The authors incorporated unique molecular identifiers into the TCR beta cDNA libraries. Input populations of 1 to 10 million T cells gave rise to around 480,000 cDNA molecules. TCRdb recomputed calls from the PCR reads with MiXCR, one row per CDR3 protein. The repertoire holds some 890,000 distinct CDR3 sequences, with roughly 50% as singletons. This sample was included in a study of post-analysis software for immune sequencing data. Whole-study context: Relapsing-remitting, secondary progressive and progressive-relapsing forms of multiple sclerosis all featured among disease courses.

Findings and caveats of the study: Significantly decreased normalized Chao1 diversity was recorded for multiple sclerosis patients relative to controls.

The sequence derives from a girl between 5 and 17 years old with multiple sclerosis. Sequencing was done on a sample of blood.

The CDR3 spells CASSLVPGTANQPQHF. The CDR3 coding sequence is TGTGCCAGCAGCTTGGTTCCCGGGACAGCTAATCAGCCCCAGCATTTT. V usage is TRBV5-5 and J usage is TRBJ1-5; 7 positions agree with TRBD1. The J segment lost 4 bases and the V segment lost 0 bases, leaving 7 bases of the junction unmatched. Germline loops: CDR1 SGHKS, CDR2 YYEKEE (reference sequence). The CDR3 covers 16 residues.